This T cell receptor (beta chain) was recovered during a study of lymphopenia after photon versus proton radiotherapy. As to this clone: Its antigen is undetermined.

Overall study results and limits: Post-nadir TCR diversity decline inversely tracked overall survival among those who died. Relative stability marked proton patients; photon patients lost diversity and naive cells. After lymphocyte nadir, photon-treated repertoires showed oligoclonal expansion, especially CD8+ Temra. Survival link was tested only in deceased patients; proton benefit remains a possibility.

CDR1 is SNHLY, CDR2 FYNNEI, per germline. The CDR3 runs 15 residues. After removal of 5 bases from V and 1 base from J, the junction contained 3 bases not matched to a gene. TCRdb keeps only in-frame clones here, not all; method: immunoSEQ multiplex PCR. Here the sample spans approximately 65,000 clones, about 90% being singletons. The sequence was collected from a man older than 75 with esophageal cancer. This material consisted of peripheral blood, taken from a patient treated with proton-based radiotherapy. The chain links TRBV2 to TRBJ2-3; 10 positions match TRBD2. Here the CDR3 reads CASSLLAGGTDTQYF. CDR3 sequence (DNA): TGTGCCAGCAGTTTGCTAGCGGGAGGCACAGATACGCAGTATTTT.